This record looks at one TCR beta chain sequence and its context. Antigen unknown. This sample is part of a study of cytomegalovirus exposure and HLA in healthy donors. At the level of the study: Falling in the Caucasian-associated ancestry cluster were approximately 86% of 398 genotyped donors.

Vbeta (60) and Jbeta (13) primers were used in the PCR. Sequenced by immunoSEQ multiplex PCR; TCRdb stores in-frame clones only, minus some. The data show around 210,000 clones, more than 60% seen once. Notes on the study in general: Listed as cytomegalovirus-associated were 164 TCR beta chains. Reports credit the classifier with highly specific, highly sensitive diagnosis of cytomegalovirus status.

The CDR3 contains 11 residues. The V and J ends lost 5 bases and 5 bases respectively, with 6 bases between them. CDR1 and CDR2 (germline): MDHEN, SYDVKM. Source material: PBMCs. The TCR comes from a man in his fifties or sixties in good health and CMV-seronegative. The chain recombines TRBV28 with TRBJ2-5; D is unclear. CDR3 sequence (DNA): TGTGCCAGCAGTCAGTTGGAGACCCAGTACTTC. Protein: CASSQLETQYF.